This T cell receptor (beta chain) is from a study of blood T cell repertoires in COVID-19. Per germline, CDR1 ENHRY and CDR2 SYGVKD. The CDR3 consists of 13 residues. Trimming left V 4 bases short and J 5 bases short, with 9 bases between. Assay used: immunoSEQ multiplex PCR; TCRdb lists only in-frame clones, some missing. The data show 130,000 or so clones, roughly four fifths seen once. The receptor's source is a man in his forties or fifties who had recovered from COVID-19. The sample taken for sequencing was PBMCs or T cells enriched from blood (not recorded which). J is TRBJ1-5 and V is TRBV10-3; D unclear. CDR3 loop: CAISGGSDQPQHF. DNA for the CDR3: TGTGCCATCAGTGGAGGGTCAGATCAGCCCCAGCATTTT.